This paragraph covers one T cell receptor beta chain sequence. Its cognate antigen has yet to be identified. No per-base quality is available; no much larger clone lies one base away. The CDR3 sequence holds 14 residues, the cysteine and phenylalanine included. Only CDR3 DNA remains: 42 bases, in frame from the first base. At the junction V is shortened by 6 bases and J by 4 bases; bases outside the gene matches: 5. High-throughput TCR beta sequencing profiled peripheral blood CD8+ and CD4+ T cells from healthy donors, Susac syndrome patients and multiple sclerosis patients. Treatment-naive patients with stable or active relapsing-remitting disease fulfilling revised McDonald criteria were used as multiple sclerosis controls. Bulk CD8+ and CD4+ T cells were purified magnetically by negative isolation, whereas CD8+ TEMRA cells were enriched by FACS. Blood was collected in EDTA tubes and processed within 24 hours, with PBMCs isolated through density gradient centrifugation. PBMCs destined for TCR sequencing were cryopreserved in liquid nitrogen and later thawed in a 37 °C water bath. A purity of at least 90% was achieved for sorted or isolated CD4+, CD8+ and CD8+ TEMRA cells.

This specimen belongs to a study of CD8 T cells in Susac syndrome (dated by TCRdb to 2018 to 2020). As for the study more broadly: The study used repertoire sequencing to test whether antigen drove CD8+ T cell activation and differentiation in Susac syndrome. Study-level results and caveats: The TCR sequencing and HLA analysis was acknowledged to have included a relatively small number of individuals.

RNA was extracted with the RNeasy kit and 0.5 to 1 ug was reverse transcribed using random hexamers. The immunoSEQ multiplex PCR assay, which covers 54 Vbeta and 13 Jbeta segments, was used to amplify TCR beta CDR3 regions. PCR amplification bias was corrected using a synthetic template baseline for primer optimization and computational correction. Processing in the source paper ran as follows. Reads were annotated to V, D and J genes according to IMGT and were analyzed with immunoSEQ Analyzer, with only productive sequences retained. Clonality was computed as one minus Shannon entropy normalized by log2 of the number of productive unique sequences. For each patient and control, public and private clones were evaluated within the 100 most prevalent clones. Clones were defined as Susac-specific if absent from the healthy and MS cohorts, from some 1,000 published viral clones and from other ImmuneACCESS disease sequences. TCRdb redid the processing of the public reads, applying fastp at Q25 and MiXCR, and retained in-frame beta chains. Every distinct CDR3 protein forms one entry, paired with its most common genes and DNA. Clone size and V and J calls follow TCRdb, not the original study. The sample contains roughly 330,000 distinct CDR3 sequences, approximately 90% of them found a single time. The ten largest clones add up to more than 0.06% of the sample.

This sequence uses TRBV12-3 or TRBV12-4 and TRBJ1-1; TRBD1 aligns with 10 central bases. The TCR comes from a human donor with multiple sclerosis. Sequencing was performed on CD4+ T cells from PBMCs. The CDR3 amino acid sequence is: CASRRTGGITEAFF. The DNA sequence reads TGTGCCAGCAGGAGGACAGGGGGTATCACTGAAGCTTTCTTT.